A single T cell receptor beta chain is shown here with its context. Its antigen remains unknown. When the RNA was reverse transcribed, random hexamers were used with an input of about 0.5 to 1 ug. TCR beta CDR3 was amplified by immunoSEQ multiplex PCR. This amplification extended across 54 Vbeta and 13 Jbeta segments. From the immunoSEQ multiplex PCR reads, TCRdb called clonotypes with MiXCR, one entry per CDR3 protein. Here the sample spans more than 85,000 distinct CDR3 sequences, over 90% being singletons. The data were obtained in a study of CD8 T cells in Susac syndrome. Study background: Among the Susac syndrome patients sequenced, 5 or 6 had active disease and 8 or 9 were in remission.

Study outcomes and limitations: None of the CD4+ T cell repertoires in Susac syndrome showed clonal expansion.

Sequenced sample: CD4+ T cells from PBMCs. The TCR comes from a human donor with Susac syndrome.

The CDR3 region is CASSLDRRISYNEQFF. The CDR3 nucleotides read TGTGCCAGCAGCTTAGATAGGAGGATCTCCTACAATGAGCAGTTCTTC. The chain uses TRBV11-2 and TRBJ2-1; D may be TRBD2 (5 bases). The germline gives CDR1 SGHAT, CDR2 FQNNGV. Trimming shortened V by 0 bases and J by 0 bases, and 9 bases separated the two germline ends. This CDR3 spans 16 amino acids. Looking up the rest from reference TRBV11-2 and TRBJ2-1 gives the full variable domain: EAGVAQSPRYKIIEKRQSVAFWCNPISGHATLYWYQQILGQGPKLLIQFQNNGVVDDSQLPKDRFSAERLKGVDSTLKIQPAKLEDSAVYLCASSLDRRISYNEQFFGPGTRLTVL.